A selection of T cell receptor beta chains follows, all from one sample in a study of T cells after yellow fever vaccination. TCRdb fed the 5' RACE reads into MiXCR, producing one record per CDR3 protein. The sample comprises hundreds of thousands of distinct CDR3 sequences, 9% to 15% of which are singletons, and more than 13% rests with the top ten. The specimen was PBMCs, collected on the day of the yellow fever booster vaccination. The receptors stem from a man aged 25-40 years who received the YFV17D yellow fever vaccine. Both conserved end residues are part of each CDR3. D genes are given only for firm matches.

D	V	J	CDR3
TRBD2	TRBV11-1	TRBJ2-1	CASSFPPRLAGVYNEQFF
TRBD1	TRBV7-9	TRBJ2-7	CASSSAATGQPYEQYF
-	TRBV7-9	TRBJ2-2	CASSPAATGELFF
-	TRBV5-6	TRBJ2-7	CASSLADPYEQYF
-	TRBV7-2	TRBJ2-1	CASSLAWGSWRQFF
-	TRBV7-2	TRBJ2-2	CASSIRLVPGLTGELFF
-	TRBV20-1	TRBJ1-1	CSSTVGTEAFF
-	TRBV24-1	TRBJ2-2	CATSNSGTRNTGELFF
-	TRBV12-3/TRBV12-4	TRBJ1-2	CASSRLDSPRSGYTF
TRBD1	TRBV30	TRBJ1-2	CAWSAQGSRGRFGYTF
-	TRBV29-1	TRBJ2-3	CSVEGVADTQYF
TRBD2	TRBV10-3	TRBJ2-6	CAISATAGVGSGANVLTF
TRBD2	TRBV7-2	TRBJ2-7	CASSPLAGVEYEQYF
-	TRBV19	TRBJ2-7	CASSTEGTYEQYF
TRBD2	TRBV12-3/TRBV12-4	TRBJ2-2	CASSLRASGSGELFF
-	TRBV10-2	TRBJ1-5	CASSESERRQPQHF
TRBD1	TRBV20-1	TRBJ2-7	CSAPGTGALNEQYF
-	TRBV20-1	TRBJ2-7	CSASGSRYEQYF
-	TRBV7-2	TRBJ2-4	CASSPTRENIQYF
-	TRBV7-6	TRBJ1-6	CASSPNRGANSPLHF
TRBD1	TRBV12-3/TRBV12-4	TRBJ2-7	CASRPTGVDEQYF
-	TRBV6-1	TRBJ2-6	CASRSPSGANVLTF
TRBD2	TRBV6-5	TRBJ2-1	CASSYSAIDGLGNEQFF
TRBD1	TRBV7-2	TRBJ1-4	CASSTGAGGEEKLFF
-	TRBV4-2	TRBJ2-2	CASSQPHASGELFF
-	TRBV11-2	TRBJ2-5	CASSLEGGVKETQYF
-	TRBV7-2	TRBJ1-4	CASRGGTNEKLFF
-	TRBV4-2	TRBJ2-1	CASSQDSASGGYNEQFF
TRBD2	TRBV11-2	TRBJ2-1	CASSLEGRLAGGGPYNEQFF
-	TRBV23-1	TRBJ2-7	CASSQSKERAGEQYF
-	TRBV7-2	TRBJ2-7	CASSSPPSEGYEQYF
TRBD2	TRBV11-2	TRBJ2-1	CASSLVTSGRAFLKSEQFF
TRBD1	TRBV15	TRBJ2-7	CATSSQLRQGLTYEQYF
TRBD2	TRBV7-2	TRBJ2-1	CATGLAFSNEQFF
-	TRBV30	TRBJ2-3	CAWSVVAATDTQYF
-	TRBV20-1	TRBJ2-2	CSARSGANTGELFF
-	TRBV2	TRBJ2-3	CASQTQGTQYF
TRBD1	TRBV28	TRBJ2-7	CASSTQGPGEQYF
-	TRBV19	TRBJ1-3	CASSIRIFGNTIYF
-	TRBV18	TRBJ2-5	CASSPRDTGPFETQYF
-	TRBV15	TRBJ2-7	CATSTTVLDEQYF
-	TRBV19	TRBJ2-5	CASSVRASPEETQYF
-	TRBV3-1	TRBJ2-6	CASRRDSGANVLTF
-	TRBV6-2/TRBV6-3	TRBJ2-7	CASSRSGNVEQYF
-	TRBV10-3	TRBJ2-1	CAIRGFPLRNEQFF
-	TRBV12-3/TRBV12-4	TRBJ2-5	CASSWGRGRIQETQYF
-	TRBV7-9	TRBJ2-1	CASSLASIAEQFF
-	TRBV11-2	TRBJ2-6	CASSLQGGDYSGANVLTF
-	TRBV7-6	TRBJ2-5	CASSPSGVETQYF
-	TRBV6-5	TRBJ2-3	CASSYSNLATRGDTQYF
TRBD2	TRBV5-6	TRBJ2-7	CASSLAPLAGGNKPSYEQYF
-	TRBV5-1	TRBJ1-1	CASSLAPIRGNTEAFF
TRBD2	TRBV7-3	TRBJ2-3	CASSLGASGRTDTQYF
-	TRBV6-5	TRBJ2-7	CASTAQSGEQYF
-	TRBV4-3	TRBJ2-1	CASSQVYSFYNEQFF
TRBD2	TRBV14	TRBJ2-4	CASSQSGSGDIQYF
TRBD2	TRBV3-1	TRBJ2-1	CASSSSGPLSYNEQFF